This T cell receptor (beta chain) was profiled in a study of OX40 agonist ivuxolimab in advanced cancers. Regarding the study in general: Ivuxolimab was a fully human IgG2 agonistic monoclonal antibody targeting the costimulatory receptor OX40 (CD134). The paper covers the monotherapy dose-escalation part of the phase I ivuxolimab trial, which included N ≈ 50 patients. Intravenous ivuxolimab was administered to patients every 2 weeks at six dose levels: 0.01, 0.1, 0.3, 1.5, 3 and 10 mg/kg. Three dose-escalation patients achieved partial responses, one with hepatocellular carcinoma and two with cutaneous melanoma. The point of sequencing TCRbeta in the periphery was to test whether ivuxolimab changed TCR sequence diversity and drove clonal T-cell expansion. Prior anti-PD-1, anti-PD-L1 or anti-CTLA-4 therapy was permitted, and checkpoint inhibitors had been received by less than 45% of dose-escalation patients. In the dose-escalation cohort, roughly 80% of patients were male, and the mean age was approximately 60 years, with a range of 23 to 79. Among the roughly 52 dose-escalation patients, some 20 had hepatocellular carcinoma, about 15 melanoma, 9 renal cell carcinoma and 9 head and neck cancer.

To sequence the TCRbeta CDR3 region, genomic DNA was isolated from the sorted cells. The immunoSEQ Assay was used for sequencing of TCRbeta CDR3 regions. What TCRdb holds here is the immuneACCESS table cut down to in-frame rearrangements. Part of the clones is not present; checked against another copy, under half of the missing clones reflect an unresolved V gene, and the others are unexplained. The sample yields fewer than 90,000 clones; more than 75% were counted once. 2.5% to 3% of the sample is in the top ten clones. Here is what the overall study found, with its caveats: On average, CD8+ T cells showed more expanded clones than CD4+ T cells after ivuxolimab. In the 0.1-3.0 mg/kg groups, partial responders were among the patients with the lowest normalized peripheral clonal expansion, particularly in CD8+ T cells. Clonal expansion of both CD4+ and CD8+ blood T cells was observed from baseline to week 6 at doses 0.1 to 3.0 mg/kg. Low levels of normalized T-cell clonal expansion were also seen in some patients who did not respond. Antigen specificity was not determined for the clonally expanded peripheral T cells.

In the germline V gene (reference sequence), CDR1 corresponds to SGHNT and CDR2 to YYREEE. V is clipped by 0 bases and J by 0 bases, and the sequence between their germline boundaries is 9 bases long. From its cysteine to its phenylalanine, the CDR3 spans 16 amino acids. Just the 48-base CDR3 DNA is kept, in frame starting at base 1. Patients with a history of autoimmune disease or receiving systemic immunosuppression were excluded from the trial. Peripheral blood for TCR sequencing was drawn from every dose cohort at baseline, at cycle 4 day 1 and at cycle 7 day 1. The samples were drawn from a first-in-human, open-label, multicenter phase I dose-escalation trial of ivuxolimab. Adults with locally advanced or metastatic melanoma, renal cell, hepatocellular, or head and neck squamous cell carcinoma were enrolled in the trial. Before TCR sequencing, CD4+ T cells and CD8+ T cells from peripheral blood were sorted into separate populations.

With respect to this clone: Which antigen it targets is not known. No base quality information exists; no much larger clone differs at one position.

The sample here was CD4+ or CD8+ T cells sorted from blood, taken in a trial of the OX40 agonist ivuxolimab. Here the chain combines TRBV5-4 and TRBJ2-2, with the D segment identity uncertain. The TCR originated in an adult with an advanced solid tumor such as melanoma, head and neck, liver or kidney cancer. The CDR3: CASSLGQIANTGELFF. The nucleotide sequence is TGTGCCAGCAGCTTGGGGCAGATCGCGAACACCGGGGAGCTGTTTTTT. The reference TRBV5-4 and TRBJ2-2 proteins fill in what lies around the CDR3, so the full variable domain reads ETGVTQSPTHLIKTRGQQVTLRCSSQSGHNTVSWYQQALGQGPQFIFQYYREEENGRGNFPPRFSGLQFPNYSSELNVNALELDDSALYLCASSLGQIANTGELFFGEGSRLTVL.